This TCR beta chain originates from a study of blood T cell repertoires in COVID-19. Study-wide background: COVID-19 samples, acute and convalescent, were from the United States, Italy and Spain.

V lost 4 bases and J lost 6; bases outside the gene matches: 16. This CDR3 contains 17 residues. Germline V gene data show CDR1 as ENHRY and CDR2 as SYGVKD. One Seattle source followed patients from active infection through their disease course. Original methodology: Amplification of reference gene primers provided the estimated nucleated cell counts. Generated by immunoSEQ multiplex PCR, the TCRdb table keeps only in-frame clones and is missing some. V, J and clone size derive from that table, while D and trimming were established from the DNA sequence. The sample records 200,000 to 250,000 clones, 75% to 85% being singletons.

This sequence joins TRBV10-3 and TRBJ2-3; TRBD1 aligns across 7 bases. Sequenced: peripheral blood. The sequence came from a woman of 80 years or more with COVID-19, enrolled during active disease. CDR3 amino acids: CAISVGVGQGVGDTQYF. CDR3 in DNA: TGTGCCATCAGTGTGGGAGTGGGGCAGGGGGTAGGCGATACGCAGTATTTT.